This T cell receptor beta chain was captured by sequencing in a study of T cells in localized non-small cell lung cancer. Assay: immunoSEQ multiplex PCR; the TCRdb copy retains only in-frame clones and omits some. The sample contains approximately 70,000 clones, roughly nine tenths of which appear only once. Details on this clone: No antigen is known for it.

Study-level findings and limits: A median of roughly 50 of the top 100 tumor clones appeared in adjacent lung, which was paired and uninvolved. Among the tissues sampled, uninvolved adjacent lung had the highest T cell clonality, above tumor. Sequence data derive from only one tumor region, so heterogeneity remains possible.

The sequence came from a male donor at least 60 years old with stage III squamous cell lung carcinoma. The sequencing here drew on peripheral blood, taken before any cancer treatment.

CDR3 sequence reads: CASSEDRGLTEAFF. The CDR3 DNA follows: TGTGCCAGCAGTGAAGACAGGGGGCTCACTGAAGCTTTCTTT. This chain joins TRBV2 and TRBJ1-1; 9 positions agree with TRBD1. The CDR3 runs 14 residues. The junction had 1 base not matched to a gene; V was cut back by 1 base and J by 4 bases. Germline values: CDR1 SNHLY, CDR2 FYNNEI. Looking up the rest from reference TRBV2 and TRBJ1-1 gives the full variable domain: EPEVTQTPSHQVTQMGQEVILRCVPISNHLYFYWYRQILGQKVEFLVSFYNNEISEKSEIFDDQFSVERPDGSNFTLKIRSTKLEDSAMYFCASSEDRGLTEAFFGQGTRLTVV.